The clone carrying this T cell receptor (beta chain) is a singleton in its sample. This sample is drawn from a study of blood T cell repertoires in COVID-19. Looking at the study overall: Material from acute and convalescent COVID-19 was sourced from the United States, Italy and Spain.

The CDR3 covers 14 residues. The V gene lost 3 bases and the J gene lost 6 bases, with 18 bases spanning the gap. Germline CDR1 and CDR2: SQVTM and ANQGSEA. It was within 2 weeks before study entry that exposed participants met a COVID-19 case. Measured with immunoSEQ multiplex PCR; TCRdb has only the in-frame clones, and not every one. The sample consists of some 180,000 clones, over 70% of them appearing once. Sequences were obtained from PBMCs or T cells enriched from blood (not recorded which). The receptor's source is a man in his 60s who had been exposed to COVID-19. The gene calls are TRBV29-1 and TRBJ2-7, with a weak D call TRBD2 (7 bases). The CDR3 DNA sequence: TGCAGCGTTGAGGGGGGGCCGGGGGTGGGCGAGCAGTACTTC. Protein product: CSVEGGPGVGEQYF.